The clone carrying this TCR beta chain was recorded once. The data were produced by immunoSEQ multiplex PCR, yet TCRdb's version contains in-frame clones alone and is incomplete. The table includes some 320,000 clones, 80% to 90% detected once. With 0 bases removed from V and 3 bases from J, the gap between germline ends came to 15 bases. CDR3 length: 17 amino acids. The germline CDR1 and CDR2 sequences are SGHTS and YDEGEE. This entry belongs to a study of shared clonotypes between healthy human individuals. CD8 memory pooled CD45RO+ cells and CCR7-negative CD45RA+ TemRA cells. This sequence was found in a man aged 18 to 35 in good health. Sequenced sample: memory CD8+ T cells sorted from blood. Subset of the sample: CD45RO+ cells pooled with CCR7-negative TemRA cells. The chain is built from TRBV5-8 and TRBJ2-2; D is ambiguous. CDR3 residues: CASSLESPSFYTGELFF. The CDR3 coding sequence is TGTGCCAGCAGCTTGGAGTCGCCATCGTTCTACACCGGGGAGCTGTTTTTT.